This T cell receptor (beta chain) was documented in a study of T-cell reconstitution after alpha-beta-depleted transplantation in children. Study-level points and caveats: High day-60 TCRbeta diversity in some patients came from surviving recipient T cells and thymic progenitors. Among T cells one year after transplant, newly produced cells accounted for most counts and diversity. Reportedly, alpha-beta T cells present about two months post-transplant originated from several hundred expanded clones of graft origin.

The CDR3 is 13 amino acids. V lost 2 bases, J lost 7 bases, and 9 bases lay in between. The germline CDR1 and CDR2 sequences are SGHDT and YYEEEE. Unique molecular identifiers featured in how the TCRbeta library was prepared. TCRdb re-called the PCR reads through MiXCR, storing one row per CDR3 protein. In the table there are more than 400,000 distinct CDR3 sequences, approximately 42% of which are singletons. In the case of this clonotype: What it binds is not known.

The material was PBMCs, obtained before TCRalphabeta/CD19-depleted stem cell transplant. This chain connects TRBV5-6 to TRBJ2-2; D remains ambiguous. The clonotype comes from a girl aged 2 to 9 with aplastic anemia, due to receive a stem cell transplant. CDR3 sequence (DNA): TGTGCCAGCAGCTTTGACCGAGGCGGGGAGCTGTTTTTT. It yields the protein CASSFDRGGELFF.